The 12 T cell receptor beta chains presented below share a single source sample, sequenced in a study of glioma-infiltrating T cells after dendritic cell vaccination. Measured with immunoSEQ multiplex PCR; TCRdb has only the in-frame clones, and not every one. The sample lists more than 85,000 clones; more than 75% were seen once. Sequences were derived from blood, sampled before dendritic cell vaccination. These receptors came from a human donor with glioblastoma.

V is TRBV5-1 and J is TRBJ1-1; D may be TRBD1 (6 bases). V gave up 1 base and J gave up 4 bases, with 8 bases separating them. The CDR3 totals 13 residues. Germline loops: CDR1 SGHRS, CDR2 YFSETQ. This chain's CDR3 is CASSLRGGTEAFF. The DNA of the CDR3 is TGCGCCAGCAGCTTGAGGGGGGGCACTGAAGCTTTCTTT.

This clone has more than one count but fewer than ten. The CDR3 coding sequence is TGTGCCATCAGGGGACAGGGGACTACCGGGGAGCTGTTTTTT. Its protein is CAIRGQGTTGELFF. V usage is TRBV10-3 and J usage is TRBJ2-2; TRBD1 matches 10 bases. Per the germline V gene, CDR1 is ENHRY and CDR2 is SYGVKD. This CDR3 is 14 amino acids long. V lost 6 bases, J lost 5 bases, and 3 bases stayed unmatched.

The J gene is TRBJ2-7, the V gene TRBV18; D is perhaps TRBD2 (5 bases). Germline V gene data show CDR1 as KGHSH and CDR2 as LQKENI. The CDR3 totals 14 residues. Trimming stripped 8 bases from V and 0 bases from J, with 14 bases between. CDR3 sequence: CASQPGTDSYEQYF. CDR3 DNA: TGTGCCAGCCAGCCGGGAACAGACTCCTACGAGCAGTACTTC.

CDR3 protein: CASSQGGSNQPQHF. The CDR3 nucleotides read TGTGCCAGCAGCCAAGGAGGGAGCAATCAGCCCCAGCATTTT. This chain links TRBV7-3 with TRBJ1-5; D remains unclear. Per germline, CDR1 SGHTA and CDR2 FQGTGA. V shed 5 bases and J shed 1 base, with 9 bases lying between them. The CDR3 length is 14 residues.

This clone appeared once. The chain uses TRBV5-1 and TRBJ2-7; 9 bases are shared with TRBD1. This CDR3 has 15 residues. V was clipped by 0 bases and J by 7 bases; unmatched bases: 8. Germline V gives CDR1 SGHRS, CDR2 YFSETQ. The CDR3 DNA sequence: TGCGCCAGCAGCTTGGATCCGGGACAGGGAGGGGAGCAGTACTTC. Translated: CASSLDPGQGGEQYF.

In this sample, this clone turned up once. The rearrangement links TRBV19 to TRBJ2-2; D perhaps matches TRBD2 (6 bases). V was trimmed by 3 bases and J by 0 bases, leaving 11 bases between them. The CDR3 has 16 residues. Germline CDR1 LNHDA, CDR2 SQIVND (reference sequence). CDR3 sequence reads: CASSIASGANTGELFF. CDR3 DNA sequence: TGTGCCAGTAGTATCGCGTCGGGAGCGAACACCGGGGAGCTGTTTTTT.

This sequence joins TRBV2 and TRBJ1-5, with D possibly TRBD1 on 5 matching bases. Germline V lookup: CDR1 SNHLY, CDR2 FYNNEI. Trimming took off 2 bases at V and 4 bases at J, with 9 bases between the two ends. This CDR3 has 14 residues. CDR3 region: CASSERTINQPQHF. As DNA, the CDR3 is TGTGCCAGCAGTGAAAGGACAATTAATCAGCCCCAGCATTTT.

The V call is TRBV5-8, the J call TRBJ2-1, with TRBD2 matching 9 bases. The CDR3 spans 14 residues. V lost 6 bases and J lost 2; bases outside the gene matches: 3. Germline loops: CDR1 SGHTS, CDR2 YDEGEE. The CDR3 sequence: CASKAGGTYNEQFF. CDR3 nucleotides: TGTGCCAGCAAAGCGGGGGGTACCTACAATGAGCAGTTCTTC.

The chain couples TRBV4-1 to TRBJ2-3; the match to TRBD1 covers 7 bases. Unmatched junction bases numbered 0, after V lost 0 bases and J lost 0 bases. The CDR3 has 15 residues. CDR1 MGHRA and CDR2 YSYEKL come from the germline V gene. The CDR3 sequence is CASSQEDRSTDTQYF. DNA for the CDR3: TGCGCCAGCAGCCAAGAGGACAGGAGCACAGATACGCAGTATTTT.

The CDR3 loop is CATEGGSTGTDTQYF. Here the CDR3 DNA reads TGTGCCACCGAGGGGGGCTCGACAGGGACAGATACGCAGTATTTT. The chain uses TRBV6-1 and TRBJ2-3; perhaps TRBD1 as D (7 bases). V was cut by 10 bases and J by 3 bases, with 20 bases left in between. In germline, CDR1 is MNHNS, CDR2 SASEGT. The CDR3 loop spans 15 amino acids.

The chain uses TRBV27 and TRBJ2-7; D not certain. V was trimmed by 8 bases and J by 1 base, leaving 12 bases between them. The germline V gene has CDR1 MNHEY and CDR2 SMNVEV (reference sequence). The CDR3 has 13 residues. The CDR3 DNA sequence: TGTGCCAGCTGCGCCCCAGGATCCTACGAGCAGTACTTC. Its translation: CASCAPGSYEQYF.

This chain connects TRBV19 to TRBJ1-4, with D unresolved. This CDR3 spans 13 amino acids. V was trimmed by 2 bases and J by 11 bases, leaving 12 bases between them. CDR1 and CDR2 (germline): LNHDA, SQIVND (reference sequence). The DNA of the CDR3 is TGTGCCAGTAGTATAAGTTTTCGGGGTAAACTGTTTTTT. Translating it yields CASSISFRGKLFF.